The 20 T cell receptor beta chains given below trace back to one sample, sequenced in a study of cytomegalovirus exposure and HLA in healthy donors. Primers for the PCR totalled 60 Vbeta and 13 Jbeta. The table came from immunoSEQ multiplex PCR; TCRdb's copy has only in-frame clones and leaves some out. The profile shows approximately 250,000 clones, roughly 81% of them singletons. Sequenced: PBMCs. The receptor set was obtained from a girl aged 2-10 years in good health and CMV-seronegative.

CDR3 in DNA: TGTGCCAGCAGCTTAGAGGGACTGGGATTCTACGAGCAGTACTTC. Translation gives CASSLEGLGFYEQYF. V gene TRBV7-9 combines with J gene TRBJ2-7, with D perhaps matching TRBD2 (6 bases). Germline CDR1 is SEHNR and CDR2 is FQNEAQ (reference sequence). The V end was cut by 1 base, the J end by 3 bases, with 13 bases between. The CDR3 has 15 amino acids.

This chain joins TRBV2 and TRBJ2-4; TRBD2 matches 15 bases. This CDR3 is built from 17 residues. V lost 6 bases to trimming and J lost 2 bases; unmatched junction nucleotides: 5. Germline CDR1 reads SNHLY; CDR2 reads FYNNEI. The CDR3 here is CASRDGLAGGSKNIQYF. The CDR3 DNA is TGTGCCAGCAGGGATGGACTAGCGGGAGGGTCCAAAAACATTCAGTACTTC.

This chain uses TRBV5-8 with TRBJ2-5; weak D call: TRBD1 (5 bases). Germline CDR1 and CDR2: SGHTS and YDEGEE. The CDR3 covers 16 residues. Trimming left V 0 bases short and J 0 bases short, with 12 bases between. The CDR3 loop reads CASSLVGALYQETQYF. The CDR3 nucleotides are TGTGCCAGCAGCTTGGTAGGGGCCCTATACCAAGAGACCCAGTACTTC. The full variable domain, completed using reference TRBV5-8 and TRBJ2-5, is EAGVTQSPTHLIKTRGQQATLRCSPISGHTSVYWYQQALGLGLQFLLWYDEGEERNRGNFPPRFSGRQFPNYSSELNVNALELEDSALYLCASSLVGALYQETQYFGPGTRLLVL.

The V call is TRBV7-9, the J call TRBJ2-6; 9 bases line up with TRBD1. Germline loops: CDR1 SEHNR, CDR2 FQNEAQ (reference sequence). The J segment lost 0 bases and the V segment lost 10 bases, leaving 10 bases of the junction unmatched. This CDR3 comprises 17 residues. The CDR3 spells CAIEPGQGLSGANVLTF. CDR3 coding DNA: TGTGCCATAGAACCGGGACAGGGACTCTCTGGGGCCAACGTCCTGACTTTC.

The chain joins TRBV30 to TRBJ2-1, with 8 positions matching TRBD1. The CDR3 is 14 residues long. In germline, CDR1 is GTSNPN, CDR2 SVGIG (reference sequence). The CDR3: CATKFRTGYNEQFF. The CDR3 region has the DNA TGTGCTACAAAGTTTAGGACAGGGTACAATGAGCAGTTCTTC.

The chain links TRBV5-4 to TRBJ1-3; 9 bases are a match to TRBD1. Germline V gene data show CDR1 as SGHNT and CDR2 as YYREEE (reference sequence). The CDR3 is 17 residues long. V dropped 0 bases and J dropped 5; count of bases not matched to a gene: 9. The CDR3, as DNA: TGTGCCAGCAGCTTGGTGGGACAGGGATTATTAAGAAACACCATATATTTT. It is translated as CASSLVGQGLLRNTIYF. The full variable domain, in which reference TRBV5-4 and TRBJ1-3 provide the parts outside the CDR3, is ETGVTQSPTHLIKTRGQQVTLRCSSQSGHNTVSWYQQALGQGPQFIFQYYREEENGRGNFPPRFSGLQFPNYSSELNVNALELDDSALYLCASSLVGQGLLRNTIYFGEGSWLTVV.

The V and J genes are TRBV27 and TRBJ1-4; 7 nucleotides line up with TRBD1. CDR1 MNHEY and CDR2 SMNVEV come from the germline V gene (reference sequence). The CDR3 extends over 17 amino acids. Trimming removed 5 bases from V and 10 bases from J; junction bases left unmatched: 19. The chain's CDR3 is CASSPRPEDRLGVKLFF. In DNA form, the CDR3 reads TGTGCCAGCAGTCCGAGACCCGAGGACAGGCTCGGGGTAAAACTGTTTTTT.

The chain uses TRBV2 and TRBJ2-7; 8 nucleotides agree with TRBD1. The CDR3 contains 12 residues. Germline V gene data show CDR1 as SNHLY and CDR2 as FYNNEI. Unmatched junction bases numbered 4, after V lost 7 bases and J lost 5 bases. The CDR3, as DNA: TGTGCCAGCAACCCGACAGGGGACGAGCAGTACTTC. Protein sequence: CASNPTGDEQYF.

The rearrangement joins TRBV5-1 to TRBJ1-2; a weak D match, TRBD1 (5 bases). Trimming removed 1 base from V and 10 bases from J, with 11 bases in between. The germline gives CDR1 SGHRS, CDR2 YFSETQ. The CDR3 covers 12 residues. This chain's CDR3 is CASSLQRQNYTF. Written as DNA, the CDR3 is TGCGCCAGCAGCTTGCAGCGACAGAACTACACCTTC.

The chain recombines TRBV5-7 with TRBJ2-1, with a possible D match to TRBD1 (5 bases). TRBV5-7 is an ORF for which the function is uncertain. The V end lost 1 base, the J end lost 3 bases, and 20 bases lay between the germline ends. The CDR3 has 18 amino acids. This CDR3 is CASSLFTGPLPLYNEQFF. The CDR3 nucleotides are TGTGCCAGCAGCTTGTTTACAGGCCCTCTTCCCCTCTACAATGAGCAGTTCTTC.

CDR3 in DNA: TGTGCCAGCAGTGTTGGAGCGGTGTGGCGGGGGGGCCAAGAGACCCAGTACTTC. It codes for CASSVGAVWRGGQETQYF. The J gene is TRBJ2-5, the V gene TRBV6-1; TRBD2 agrees at 9 bases. Germline-derived CDR1 and CDR2 are MNHNS and SASEGT. The CDR3 is 18 amino acids. V lost 4 bases, J lost 1 base, and 13 bases stayed unmatched.

This clone has a handful of counts. CDR3 in DNA: TGTGCCAGCAGCCTCGGACAGAAAGAAGGAGATACGCAGTATTTT. Translation: CASSLGQKEGDTQYF. The rearrangement uses TRBV5-8 and TRBJ2-3; maybe TRBD1 (6 bases). The ends were cut back, 4 bases at V and 5 bases at J, with 17 bases in the middle. This CDR3 has 15 residues. Germline V gives CDR1 SGHTS, CDR2 YDEGEE. Complete variable domain (other parts from reference TRBV5-8 and TRBJ2-3): EAGVTQSPTHLIKTRGQQATLRCSPISGHTSVYWYQQALGLGLQFLLWYDEGEERNRGNFPPRFSGRQFPNYSSELNVNALELEDSALYLCASSLGQKEGDTQYFGPGTRLTVL.

V gene TRBV5-1 combines with J gene TRBJ2-7; perhaps TRBD1 as D (6 bases). The germline V and J ends were trimmed by 3 bases and 3 bases, with 16 bases remaining between them. The CDR3 covers 15 residues. The germline V gene has CDR1 SGHRS and CDR2 YFSETQ. The CDR3 loop reads CASSSLPGHRYEQYF. In nucleotides, the CDR3 is TGCGCCAGCAGCTCGCTTCCGGGACATCGCTACGAGCAGTACTTC.

The chain joins TRBV6-1 to TRBJ2-7; 9 bases map to TRBD2. V lost 4 bases, J lost 3 bases, and 4 bases stayed unmatched. Per the germline V gene, CDR1 is MNHNS and CDR2 is SASEGT. This CDR3 contains 14 residues. The CDR3 DNA reads TGTGCCAGCAGTGGGGCTAGCGGGATCTACGAGCAGTACTTC. Protein sequence: CASSGASGIYEQYF.

The chain employs TRBV30 and TRBJ2-7; 7 bases align to TRBD2. This CDR3 has 14 amino acids. Germline CDR1 and CDR2: GTSNPN and SVGIG (reference sequence). The V gene end was trimmed by 6 bases and the J gene end by 5 bases; junction bases not matched to a gene: 13. The CDR3 protein is CACALAGTINEQYF. The CDR3 nucleotides are TGTGCCTGTGCTTTGGCAGGGACTATAAACGAGCAGTACTTC.

The gene calls are TRBV4-1 and TRBJ2-7, with TRBD2 matching over 9 bases. The CDR3 is made up of 16 amino acids. Germline loops: CDR1 MGHRA, CDR2 YSYEKL. V trimming: 2 bases; J trimming: 1 base; junction bases outside the gene matches: 6. The CDR3 reads CASSQTGLADSYEQYF. CDR3 coding DNA: TGCGCCAGCAGCCAAACGGGACTAGCAGATTCCTACGAGCAGTACTTC.

This rearrangement joins TRBV5-1 to TRBJ2-1, with TRBD1 identical over 9 bases. The germline gives CDR1 SGHRS, CDR2 YFSETQ. The CDR3 consists of 17 residues. J was trimmed by 1 base and V by 5 bases; bases with no gene match: 10. The CDR3 spells CASSLRSGTGSYNEQFF. The CDR3 nucleotides are TGCGCCAGCAGTTTGCGCTCCGGGACAGGGTCCTACAATGAGCAGTTCTTC. The whole variable domain, filled in from reference TRBV5-1 and TRBJ2-1, reads KAGVTQTPRYLIKTRGQQVTLSCSPISGHRSVSWYQQTPGQGLQFLFEYFSETQRNKGNFPGRFSGRQFSNSRSEMNVSTLELGDSALYLCASSLRSGTGSYNEQFFGPGTRLTVL.

This clone was seen a handful of times. The sample holds other DNA sequences that translate to the same CDR3. CDR3 sequence reads: CAWSVQGNEKLFF. Here the CDR3 DNA reads TGTGCCTGGAGTGTACAGGGTAATGAAAAACTGTTTTTT. J is TRBJ1-4 and V is TRBV30; D may be TRBD1 (6 bases). V lost 0 bases to trimming and J lost 4 bases, with 6 bases between them. The CDR3 runs to 13 residues. Germline CDR1 GTSNPN, CDR2 SVGIG (reference sequence). The entire variable domain, with the rest obtained from reference TRBV30 and TRBJ1-4, is as follows: SQTIHQWPATLVQPVGSPLSLECTVEGTSNPNLYWYRQAAGRGLQLLFYSVGIGQISSEVPQNLSASRPQDRQFILSSKKLLLSDSGFYLCAWSVQGNEKLFFGSGTQLSVL.

The chain has TRBV6-5 and TRBJ2-2, with TRBD2 matching over 10 bases. CDR1 and CDR2 (germline): MNHEY, SVGAGI. V shed 4 bases and J 1 base; nucleotides not matched to a gene: 0. This CDR3 comprises 15 residues. CDR3 sequence (DNA): TGTGCCAGCAGTTGGACTAGCGGGAACACCGGGGAGCTGTTTTTT. It yields the protein CASSWTSGNTGELFF.

The V gene is TRBV2, the J gene TRBJ2-7; the D is unclear. The germline gives CDR1 SNHLY, CDR2 FYNNEI. Trimming removed 3 bases from V and 3 bases from J, with 12 bases in between. The length of the CDR3 is 14 residues. The CDR3 DNA reads TGTGCCAGCAGTGACTATCCAGGTATCTACGAGCAGTACTTC. Amino acids: CASSDYPGIYEQYF.